The 30 T cell receptor beta chains below were found in one sample sequenced in a study of T cells in Graves' hyperthyroidism and ophthalmopathy (dated by TCRdb to the late 2010s). The method was multiplex PCR. Sequenced using an Illumina HiSeq 2000. TCR beta CDR3 regions were amplified from RNA transcripts. A first-round RT-PCR of the TCR CDR3 used the HTBI primer set with the Qiagen OneStep RT-PCR kit. Starting from the raw public reads, TCRdb applied fastp trimming at Q25, assembled clones with MiXCR and retained in-frame beta chains. Every CDR3 protein is listed once, alongside the most common genes and DNA of its rows. A total of 300,000 to 400,000 distinct CDR3 sequences appear in this sample, around 13% of them only once. The top ten clonotypes cover about 18% of the sample. The sequencing input was blood. These receptors originate from a woman aged 25 to 39 with Graves' ophthalmopathy.

This clonotype showed up many times. The chain has TRBV27 and TRBJ2-7; D may be TRBD1 (5 bases). The CDR3 covers 18 residues. V shed 2 bases and J shed 2 bases, with 22 bases lying between them. From germline, CDR1 is MNHEY and CDR2 SMNVEV (reference sequence). CDR3 region: CASSLRISGYREAYEQYF. In nucleotides, the CDR3 is TGTGCCAGCAGTTTACGAATCTCAGGGTACCGCGAGGCCTACGAGCAGTACTTC.

This clonotype was seen ten or more times. The chain combines TRBV6-5 with TRBJ1-2; unclear D gene. V lost 0 bases and J lost 0, with 8 bases in between. CDR1 and CDR2 from the germline V gene are MNHEY and SVGAGI. The CDR3 is 15 residues long. The CDR3 is CASSYSNGANYGYTF. CDR3 in DNA: TGTGCCAGCAGTTACTCGAACGGAGCTAACTATGGCTACACCTTC.

This clonotype was observed many times. The rearrangement joins TRBV7-8 to TRBJ1-2, with D unresolved. V shed 6 bases and J shed 6 bases, with 14 bases lying between them. This CDR3 has 13 residues. Germline values: CDR1 SGHVS, CDR2 FQNEAQ. CDR3 loop: CASSTLGSHGYTF. Here the CDR3 DNA reads TGTGCCAGCAGTACCCTGGGGAGCCATGGCTACACCTTC. Together with reference TRBV7-8 and TRBJ1-2, the CDR3 gives the full variable domain: GAGVSQSPRYKVAKRGQDVALRCDPISGHVSLFWYQQALGQGPEFLTYFQNEAQLDKSGLPSDRFFAERPEGSVSTLKIQRTQQEDSAVYLCASSTLGSHGYTFGSGTRLTVV.

Concerning this clonotype itself: This may arise from a read error, as a much more abundant clone is one base away. The chain joins TRBV27 to TRBJ2-7, with D possibly being TRBD1 or TRBD2 (5 bases each). The CDR3 runs 16 residues. CDR1 is MNHEY, CDR2 SMNVEV, per germline (reference sequence). V lost 5 bases to trimming and J lost 3 bases, with 20 bases between them. The CDR3 loop reads CASSRYGAETNYEQYF. The CDR3 bases are TGTGCCAGCAGTCGGTACGGGGCAGAAACTAACTACGAGCAGTACTTC.

This clonotype was counted at least ten times. The chain has TRBV28 and TRBJ2-7; D unclear. V was cut by 5 bases and J by 0 bases, with 5 bases left in between. The germline gives CDR1 MDHEN, CDR2 SYDVKM. The CDR3 runs 12 residues. CDR3 protein: CASSEISYEQYF. The CDR3 nucleotides are TGTGCCAGCAGTGAGATCTCCTACGAGCAGTACTTC.

J is TRBJ2-3 and V is TRBV13, with TRBD2 matching over 7 bases. Germline V gives CDR1 PRHDT, CDR2 FYEKMQ (reference sequence). Germline trimming cut 7 bases from V and 2 bases from J; bases unmatched to any gene: 15. This CDR3 is built from 17 residues. The CDR3 DNA reads as TGTGCCAGCAACTCATACCGTCGGGAGGAAAACACAGATACGCAGTATTTT. Its translation: CASNSYRREENTDTQYF.

This clonotype was detected a few times. The chain employs TRBV11-3 and TRBJ2-7, with D possibly being TRBD1 or TRBD2 (5 bases each). This CDR3 comprises 13 residues. Per the germline V gene, CDR1 is SGHNT and CDR2 is YENEEA. V lost 5 bases and J 2 bases, leaving 10 bases between the germline ends. The CDR3 is CASSGTAAYEQYF. The CDR3 region has the DNA TGTGCCAGCAGCGGGACGGCCGCCTACGAGCAGTACTTC.

In this sample, this clonotype turned up many times. The chain combines TRBV2 with TRBJ1-2; D call uncertain. The CDR3 has 13 residues. V lost 2 bases, J lost 4 bases, and 8 bases lay in between. Germline assignment: CDR1 SNHLY and CDR2 FYNNEI. The CDR3 coding sequence is TGTGCCAGCAGTGAAACACAGACCTATGGCTACACCTTC. The encoded protein is CASSETQTYGYTF.

This clonotype was seen ten or more times. This rearrangement joins TRBV12-3 or TRBV12-4 to TRBJ2-2, with 8 bases identical to TRBD2. This CDR3 is built from 15 residues. The J segment lost 4 bases and the V segment lost 7 bases, leaving 8 bases of the junction unmatched. CDR3: CASKPGGEGTGELFF. CDR3 coding DNA: TGTGCCAGCAAACCGGGGGGGGAAGGCACCGGGGAGCTGTTTTTT.

V usage is TRBV19 and J usage is TRBJ1-1; D perhaps matches TRBD1 (5 bases). CDR1 LNHDA and CDR2 SQIVND come from the germline V gene (reference sequence). V lost 9 bases and J 0 bases, leaving 11 bases between the germline ends. The CDR3 is 13 amino acids. In nucleotides, the CDR3 is TGTGCCAGCCGTGACAGAATGAACACTGAAGCTTTCTTT. Residues: CASRDRMNTEAFF.

This clonotype was detected a few times. This chain links TRBV6-1 with TRBJ2-3; a weak D match, TRBD2 (7 bases). The germline V gene has CDR1 MNHNS and CDR2 SASEGT. Trimming left V 5 bases short and J 1 base short, with 19 bases between. The CDR3 sequence is 17 residues long. The CDR3 DNA reads TGTGCCAGCAGTCAATCTTGGGGGGGGGCCCGCACAGATACGCAGTATTTT. This codes for CASSQSWGGARTDTQYF.

Note on this clonotype: Given a much more abundant clone one base away, this may be a read error. The chain employs TRBV7-3 and TRBJ2-1; 8 bases fit TRBD2. The CDR3 sequence is 14 residues long. Germline assignment: CDR1 SGHTA and CDR2 FQGTGA. CDR3 bases: TGTGCCAACAGCCTAACGGGGGGGCTCAATGAGCAGTTCTTC. It codes for CANSLTGGLNEQFF.

This clonotype was counted at least ten times. The chain has TRBV11-3 and TRBJ1-2; D gene uncertain. Germline V CDR1 and CDR2: SGHNT, YENEEA. The CDR3 is made up of 13 amino acids. V lost 6 bases to trimming and J lost 5 bases, with 13 bases between them. The DNA of the CDR3 is TGTGCCAGCAGTACTCATCGGCCTTATGGCTACACCTTC. It translates to CASSTHRPYGYTF.

The chain is built from TRBV7-2 and TRBJ1-1, with D perhaps TRBD1 (5 bases). Germline loops: CDR1 SGHTA, CDR2 FQGNSA. The CDR3 is 15 residues long. The ends were cut back, 5 bases at V and 1 base at J, with 14 bases in the middle. CDR3 protein: CASSAPGLPNTEAFF. The CDR3 bases are TGTGCCAGCAGCGCCCCGGGACTTCCGAACACTGAAGCTTTCTTT.

This clonotype was counted many times. The chain couples TRBV20-1 to TRBJ1-1; D is unresolved. V lost 2 bases and J 1 base, leaving 17 bases between the germline ends. The CDR3 is 16 amino acids. CDR1 is DFQATT and CDR2 is SNEGSKA in the germline V gene (reference sequence). The CDR3 region has the DNA TGCAGTGCTAGACCCAGCCGAAGACCCCAGAACACTGAAGCTTTCTTT. Protein product: CSARPSRRPQNTEAFF.

This chain uses TRBV24-1 with TRBJ2-2, with D possibly matching TRBD1 (5 bases). This CDR3 has 13 amino acids. Germline values: CDR1 KGHDR, CDR2 SFDVKD. V was clipped by 3 bases and J by 9 bases, with 10 bases between them. This chain's CDR3 is CATSDPQERELFF. DNA for the CDR3: TGTGCCACCAGTGATCCACAGGAAAGGGAGCTGTTTTTT.

This clonotype was detected ten times or more. The chain combines TRBV14 with TRBJ2-7; unclear D gene. The V gene's germline CDR1 is SGHDN and CDR2 FVKESK. This CDR3 has 15 residues. V lost 2 bases and J 1 base, leaving 12 bases between the germline ends. The CDR3 sequence: CASSQSEPRSYEQYF. Written as DNA, the CDR3 is TGTGCCAGCAGCCAAAGCGAGCCGAGGTCCTACGAGCAGTACTTC.

This clonotype came up once. This could be a read error, since a much larger clone is one nucleotide away. This sequence joins TRBV6-5 and TRBJ2-3, with D hard to call. The CDR3 is made up of 14 amino acids. Germline V CDR1 and CDR2: MNHEY, SVGAGI. The V end was cut by 2 bases, the J end by 1 base, with 7 bases between. CDR3 loop: CASSYRYGTDTQYF. Here the CDR3 DNA reads TGTGCCAGCAGTTACCGGTATGGCACAGATACGCAGTATTTT.

The chain carries TRBV19 and TRBJ1-2, with no clear D. V lost 3 bases and J lost 8, with 10 bases in between. CDR1 and CDR2 from the germline V gene are LNHDA and SQIVND (reference sequence). This CDR3 region has 12 residues. The DNA for the CDR3 is TGTGCCAGTAGTATCGCAGTTGGCGGCTACACCTTC. This encodes CASSIAVGGYTF.

This chain uses TRBV7-9 with TRBJ1-3; D is perhaps TRBD1 (6 bases). CDR3 length equals 21 residues. With 5 bases removed from V and 3 bases from J, the gap between germline ends came to 32 bases. The germline V gene has CDR1 SEHNR and CDR2 FQNEAQ (reference sequence). This CDR3 reads CASSPPNPPPGEGDRGNTIYF. CDR3 in DNA: TGTGCCAGCAGCCCCCCAAATCCCCCCCCAGGGGAAGGTGACCGTGGAAACACCATATATTTT.

This clonotype was observed many times. The rearrangement uses TRBV6-1 and TRBJ2-7; 7 bases are shared with TRBD2. In germline, CDR1 is MNHNS, CDR2 SASEGT. This CDR3 comprises 14 residues. The trim removed 7 bases at V and 0 bases at J, leaving 6 bases unmatched. The CDR3 protein is CASNLGLPSYEQYF. The CDR3 DNA is TGTGCCAGCAACCTGGGACTACCCTCCTACGAGCAGTACTTC.

This clonotype was observed many times. This chain connects TRBV18 to TRBJ1-1; no clear D gene. Germline lookup yields CDR1 KGHSH and CDR2 LQKENI. CDR3 length: 13 residues. V dropped 3 bases and J dropped 0 bases, with 5 bases sitting between them. The CDR3 loop reads CASSPQLNTEAFF. In nucleotides, the CDR3 is TGTGCCAGCTCACCCCAATTGAACACTGAAGCTTTCTTT.

This clonotype was counted between two and nine times. The rearrangement uses TRBV10-1 and TRBJ2-7, with 12 positions matching TRBD1. Germline V gene sequence: CDR1 WNHNN, CDR2 SYGVQD (reference sequence). After removal of 5 bases from V and 6 bases from J, the junction contained 5 bases not matched to a gene. The CDR3 extends over 14 amino acids. CDR3 sequence reads: CASSSGQGAGEQYF. The CDR3 DNA is TGCGCCAGCAGTTCGGGACAGGGGGCGGGCGAGCAGTACTTC.

This clonotype was seen at least ten times. This sequence joins TRBV27 and TRBJ1-2, with D possibly being TRBD1 (6 bases). CDR3 size: 11 residues. The germline V gene has CDR1 MNHEY and CDR2 SMNVEV (reference sequence). The ends were cut back, 6 bases at V and 5 bases at J, with 7 bases in the middle. This chain's CDR3 is CASRDRYGYTF. In nucleotides, the CDR3 is TGTGCCAGCAGGGACAGATATGGCTACACCTTC.

This clonotype was counted at least ten times. V and J are TRBV18 and TRBJ1-1, with D perhaps matching TRBD1 (6 bases). Germline V gene lookup returns CDR1 KGHSH and CDR2 LQKENI. The germline V and J ends were trimmed by 2 bases and 6 bases, with 16 bases remaining between them. The CDR3 totals 15 residues. CDR3 in amino acids: CASSPIEQGTSEAFF. The CDR3 DNA is TGTGCCAGCTCACCAATCGAACAGGGTACTTCTGAAGCTTTCTTT. Combining the CDR3 with reference TRBV18 and TRBJ1-1 gives the whole variable domain NAGVMQNPRHLVRRRGQEARLRCSPMKGHSHVYWYRQLPEEGLKFMVYLQKENIIDESGMPKERFSAEFPKEGPSILRIQQVVRGDSAAYFCASSPIEQGTSEAFFGQGTRLTVV.

This clonotype was seen at least ten times. The genes are TRBV9 and TRBJ2-7; 7 nucleotides line up with TRBD2. The germline CDR1 and CDR2 sequences are SGDLS and YYNGEE. The ends lost 0 bases at V and 7 bases at J; junction bases unmatched: 7. The length of the CDR3 is 14 residues. The CDR3 region is CASSVDGGGNEQYF. CDR3 in DNA: TGTGCCAGCAGCGTAGACGGCGGGGGAAATGAGCAGTACTTC.

This clonotype has ten or more counts. The rearrangement links TRBV7-3 to TRBJ2-2, with no clear D. Looked up from germline, CDR1 is SGHTA and CDR2 is FQGTGA. CDR3 length: 16 amino acids. Trimming stripped 3 bases from V and 1 base from J, with 12 bases between. CDR3 sequence (DNA): TGTGCCAGCAGCTTTTATTCTCGGCAGAACACCGGGGAGCTGTTTTTT. It specifies CASSFYSRQNTGELFF.

The V gene is TRBV6-6, the J gene TRBJ1-1; TRBD1 might be the D (5 bases). This CDR3 is 14 amino acids long. The V gene's germline CDR1 is MNHNY and CDR2 SVGAGI (reference sequence). The V and J ends lost 0 bases and 2 bases respectively, with 7 bases between them. CDR3 sequence reads: CASSYSGTNTEAFF. Here the CDR3 DNA reads TGTGCCAGCAGTTACTCAGGGACCAACACTGAAGCTTTCTTT.

Many counts were recorded for this clonotype. The V gene is TRBV7-2, the J gene TRBJ2-1, with D maybe TRBD2 (6 bases). The CDR3 covers 14 residues. In germline, CDR1 is SGHTA, CDR2 FQGNSA. V gave up 1 base and J gave up 6 bases, with 10 bases separating them. The CDR3 sequence is CASSLGLVPNEQFF. The CDR3 coding sequence is TGTGCCAGCAGCTTAGGACTAGTTCCCAATGAGCAGTTCTTC.

Many counts were recorded for this clonotype. The chain joins TRBV20-1 to TRBJ2-3, with D unresolved. Germline-derived CDR1 and CDR2 are DFQATT and SNEGSKA (reference sequence). The CDR3 covers 14 residues. Trimming pared 2 bases from V and 1 base from J, leaving 10 bases between. DNA for the CDR3: TGCAGTGCTAGAAGAAGCCTTGGCACAGATACGCAGTATTTT. The encoded protein is CSARRSLGTDTQYF.